These 13 T cell receptor beta chains were all obtained from the same sample, sequenced in a study of blood T cell repertoires in COVID-19. Data came from immunoSEQ multiplex PCR; TCRdb stores just in-frame clones and leaves some out. This sample yields approximately 170,000 clones, of which approximately 85% are seen a single time; about 6.9% belongs to the top ten. Sequenced: peripheral blood. The receptors were sampled from a man older than 75 with COVID-19, enrolled during active disease.

Concerning this clone itself: The sample contains more than one DNA sequence encoding this CDR3. This sequence joins TRBV6-5 and TRBJ1-5, with TRBD1 matching 8 bases. This CDR3 has 14 amino acids. The V segment lost 6 bases and the J segment 4 bases; nucleotides outside the gene matches: 5. Germline V lookup: CDR1 MNHEY, CDR2 SVGAGI. The CDR3 DNA sequence: TGTGCCAGCAGCCCAACAGGGGGAAATCAGCCCCAGCATTTT. It specifies CASSPTGGNQPQHF.

This chain joins TRBV10-3 and TRBJ1-3, with D hard to call. V gave up 3 bases and J gave up 0 bases, with 12 bases separating them. The CDR3 length is 16 residues. Germline CDR1 and CDR2: ENHRY and SYGVKD. This chain's CDR3 is CAISDPGSDSGNTIYF. The CDR3 bases are TGTGCCATCAGTGATCCGGGGTCGGACTCTGGAAACACCATATATTTT.

V gene TRBV3-1 (or the pseudogene TRBV3-2) combines with J gene TRBJ2-3; 8 nucleotides line up with TRBD1. This CDR3 region has 13 residues. V was pared by 4 bases and J by 4 bases, with 1 base of the junction left unmatched. Germline CDR1 reads LGHDT; CDR2 reads YNNKEL (reference sequence). The chain's CDR3 is CASSRTGSDTQYF. CDR3 coding DNA: TGTGCCAGCAGCCGGACAGGGTCAGATACGCAGTATTTT.

The V gene is TRBV11-2, the J gene TRBJ1-2; the D gene is possibly TRBD1 (5 bases). CDR3 length: 15 amino acids. CDR1 and CDR2 from the germline V gene are SGHAT and FQNNGV. V shed 0 bases and J shed 2 bases, with 10 bases lying between them. CDR3 DNA: TGTGCCAGCAGCTTAGAAGGGGCAGCAAACTATGGCTACACCTTC. Its protein is CASSLEGAANYGYTF.

The chain has TRBV19 and TRBJ1-5; 10 bases agree with TRBD1. There are 17 residues in the CDR3. The V gene end was trimmed by 4 bases and the J gene end by 7 bases; junction bases not matched to a gene: 13. Germline V gives CDR1 LNHDA, CDR2 SQIVND (reference sequence). CDR3 region: CASSTPPGQGGWQPQHF. CDR3 nucleotides: TGTGCCAGTAGTACTCCCCCCGGACAGGGGGGATGGCAGCCCCAGCATTTT.

The chain links TRBV5-1 to TRBJ2-5; the match to TRBD1 covers 9 bases. With V trimmed by 3 bases and J by 5 bases, 5 bases remained unmatched. The CDR3 is 14 amino acids. CDR1 is SGHRS, CDR2 YFSETQ, per germline. The CDR3 is CASSSGQGWETQYF. The CDR3 DNA is TGCGCCAGCAGCTCGGGACAGGGTTGGGAGACCCAGTACTTC.

The V and J genes are TRBV2 and TRBJ1-2, with 7 bases matching TRBD1. The CDR3 length is 14 residues. The V and J ends lost 7 bases and 6 bases, in that order; junction bases with no gene match: 11. CDR1 and CDR2 from the germline V gene are SNHLY and FYNNEI. CDR3: CASTQRRGLDGYTF. DNA for the CDR3: TGTGCCAGCACCCAGAGGAGGGGGCTTGATGGCTACACCTTC.

The chain uses TRBV2 and TRBJ1-4; 10 positions agree with TRBD1. This CDR3 contains 14 residues. The germline V gene encodes CDR1 SNHLY and CDR2 FYNNEI. With 6 bases clipped from V and 8 bases from J, the junction kept 6 bases outside the gene matches. The DNA of the CDR3 is TGTGCCAGCAGCCGGGACAGGGGTAGGGAAAAACTGTTTTTT. Protein: CASSRDRGREKLFF.

This clone occurred a few times. The J gene is TRBJ2-2, the V gene TRBV5-1; D is unclear. Germline-derived CDR1 and CDR2 are SGHRS and YFSETQ. This CDR3 region has 13 residues. Trimming cost V 0 bases and J 6 bases, with 6 bases left between them. The CDR3 DNA sequence: TGCGCCAGCAGCTTGGTAGTGGCCGGGGAGCTGTTTTTT. It is translated as CASSLVVAGELFF.

This chain connects TRBV5-1 to TRBJ1-3; D not certain. CDR1 SGHRS and CDR2 YFSETQ come from the germline V gene. Between the trimmed V and J ends, which lost 1 base and 2 bases, there was a span of 7 bases. This CDR3 is 14 amino acids long. The CDR3 DNA follows: TGCGCCAGCAGCTTGATGGGAGCTGGAAACACCATATATTTT. Translating gives CASSLMGAGNTIYF.

This clone has a count of ten or more. The V call is TRBV7-2, the J call TRBJ2-7; D is perhaps TRBD1 (6 bases). Per the germline V gene, CDR1 is SGHTA and CDR2 is FQGNSA. Trimming removed 3 bases from V and 6 bases from J, with 12 bases in between. The length of the CDR3 is 13 residues. The CDR3 nucleotides are TGTGCCAGCAGCTTTATACAGGGTAGCGAGCAGTACTTC. Residues: CASSFIQGSEQYF.

The chain links TRBV9 to TRBJ1-1; TRBD1 might be the D (5 bases). CDR3 length: 15 amino acids. The V gene lost 2 bases and the J gene lost 0 bases, with 11 bases spanning the gap. Per germline, CDR1 SGDLS and CDR2 YYNGEE. The DNA of the CDR3 is TGTGCCAGCAGCGTGGTAAGGGGTTTGAACACTGAAGCTTTCTTT. It specifies CASSVVRGLNTEAFF. Supplemented by reference TRBV9 and TRBJ1-1, the full variable domain reads DSGVTQTPKHLITATGQRVTLRCSPRSGDLSVYWYQQSLDQGLQFLIQYYNGEERAKGNILERFSAQQFPDLHSELNLSSLELGDSALYFCASSVVRGLNTEAFFGQGTRLTVV.

The genes are TRBV5-4 and TRBJ2-3; the D gene is possibly TRBD2 (6 bases). Trimming shortened V by 10 bases and J by 2 bases, and 14 bases separated the two germline ends. The CDR3 has 13 residues. Germline V gives CDR1 SGHNT, CDR2 YYREEE (reference sequence). The CDR3 region is CAGSSEITDTQYF. CDR3 sequence (DNA): TGTGCCGGTTCTAGCGAAATCACAGATACGCAGTATTTT.